The 17 T cell receptor beta chains listed next were all sequenced from one sample in a study of OX40 agonist ivuxolimab in advanced cancers. Produced via immunoSEQ multiplex PCR; TCRdb's table is partial and in-frame only. The sample consists of under 85,000 clones, approximately 78% of them appearing once. The sample consisted of CD4+ or CD8+ T cells sorted from blood, taken in a trial of the OX40 agonist ivuxolimab. The receptor source for this set is an adult with an advanced solid tumor such as melanoma, head and neck, liver or kidney cancer.

A word on this clone: Different DNA sequences within this sample yield the same CDR3. This chain uses TRBV29-1 with TRBJ1-2; the match to TRBD1 covers 9 bases. Trimming cost V 0 bases and J 8 bases; bases outside gene matches: 4. There are 13 residues in the CDR3. The germline V gene encodes CDR1 SQVTM and CDR2 ANQGSEA. CDR3: CSVEEGQGGGYTF. CDR3 coding DNA: TGCAGCGTTGAAGAGGGACAGGGTGGGGGCTACACCTTC. The complete variable domain, with remaining parts taken from reference TRBV29-1 and TRBJ1-2, reads SAVISQKPSRDICQRGTSLTIQCQVDSQVTMMFWYRQQPGQSLTLIATANQGSEATYESGFVIDKFPISRPNLTFSTLTVSNMSPEDSSIYLCSVEEGQGGGYTFGSGTRLTVV.

The chain is built from TRBV9 and TRBJ2-5; either TRBD1 or TRBD2 may supply D (5 bases each). The CDR3 is made up of 15 amino acids. V lost 2 bases and J lost 2, with 13 bases in between. CDR1 is SGDLS, CDR2 YYNGEE, per germline. The CDR3: CASSVGAYSQETQYF. CDR3 nucleotide sequence: TGTGCCAGCAGCGTCGGGGCCTATAGTCAAGAGACCCAGTACTTC.

In nucleotides, the CDR3 is TGTGCCAGCAGTGAAGTATCGGGGGCGGCCTGGAATGAGCAGTTCTTC. It translates to CASSEVSGAAWNEQFF. The rearrangement uses TRBV6-1 and TRBJ2-1, with D tentatively TRBD1 or TRBD2 (6 bases each). This CDR3 is 16 amino acids long. Trimming pared 1 base from V and 7 bases from J, leaving 17 bases between. CDR1 and CDR2 from the germline V gene are MNHNS and SASEGT.

This clone has more than one count but fewer than ten. This rearrangement joins TRBV6-5 to TRBJ1-2; 7 bases line up with TRBD1. Unmatched junction bases numbered 10, after V lost 6 bases and J lost 3 bases. The CDR3 spans 15 residues. Looked up from germline, CDR1 is MNHEY and CDR2 is SVGAGI. This CDR3 is CASSQTGLGDYGYTF. The CDR3 DNA sequence: TGTGCCAGCAGCCAGACAGGGTTGGGAGACTATGGCTACACCTTC.

V usage is TRBV18 and J usage is TRBJ2-7; 11 bases map to TRBD1. Germline lookup yields CDR1 KGHSH and CDR2 LQKENI. The junction had 5 bases not matched to a gene; V was cut back by 2 bases and J by 2 bases. The CDR3 covers 16 residues. CDR3 DNA: TGTGCCAGCTCACCATCGGACAGGGGGCTTACCTACGAGCAGTACTTC. It encodes CASSPSDRGLTYEQYF.

The chain links TRBV5-4 to TRBJ2-2, with 9 bases lining up with TRBD1. J gave up 5 bases and V 4 bases, and 9 bases lay outside the gene matches. This CDR3 is built from 16 residues. Germline CDR1 is SGHNT and CDR2 is YYREEE (reference sequence). CDR3 residues: CASSQEVGQGTGELFF. In DNA, the CDR3 is TGTGCCAGCAGCCAAGAAGTAGGACAGGGGACCGGGGAGCTGTTTTTT.

V and J are TRBV28 and TRBJ1-1; D not certain. V shed 6 bases and J shed 7 bases, with 12 bases lying between them. This CDR3 comprises 12 residues. CDR1 is MDHEN, CDR2 SYDVKM, per germline. Written as DNA, the CDR3 is TGTGCCAGCAGCCCCTTACCTCTTGAAGCTTTCTTT. This translates into CASSPLPLEAFF.

This chain uses TRBV4-1 with TRBJ2-5; TRBD2 matches 8 bases. V gave up 1 base and J gave up 3 bases; unmatched junction bases: 16. Germline-derived CDR1 and CDR2 are MGHRA and YSYEKL. The CDR3 consists of 19 residues. The CDR3 protein is CASSQVPGGKRETKETQYF. CDR3 nucleotide sequence: TGCGCCAGCAGCCAAGTGCCGGGGGGGAAAAGGGAGACGAAAGAGACCCAGTACTTC.

The chain recombines TRBV5-1 with TRBJ1-4; the D gene is possibly TRBD1 (6 bases). CDR3 length equals 15 residues. The V gene lost 4 bases and the J gene lost 6 bases, with 16 bases spanning the gap. Germline values: CDR1 SGHRS, CDR2 YFSETQ. The chain's CDR3 is CASSTNRVGDEKLFF. DNA of the CDR3: TGCGCCAGCAGCACCAACAGGGTCGGCGATGAAAAACTGTTTTTT.

This clone has just a few counts. The chain employs TRBV5-1 and TRBJ1-1, with 9 bases identical to TRBD1. The trim removed 4 bases at V and 4 bases at J, leaving 5 bases unmatched. The CDR3 consists of 14 residues. The germline gives CDR1 SGHRS, CDR2 YFSETQ. CDR3 in amino acids: CASSMGQGGTEAFF. For the CDR3, the DNA is TGCGCCAGCAGCATGGGACAGGGAGGCACTGAAGCTTTCTTT.

This chain links TRBV4-2 with TRBJ2-3, with 10 nucleotides matching TRBD2. Germline loops: CDR1 LGHNA, CDR2 YNFKEQ. CDR3 length: 17 amino acids. Unmatched junction bases numbered 13, after V lost 0 bases and J lost 10 bases. CDR3 coding DNA: TGTGCCAGCAGCCAAGATGGGCTAGCGGGGGCCGCTGAGGCGCAGTATTTT. Protein product: CASSQDGLAGAAEAQYF.

This chain uses TRBV5-8 with TRBJ1-4, with 8 bases matching TRBD1. Germline V gene sequence: CDR1 SGHTS, CDR2 YDEGEE. This CDR3 comprises 19 residues. The junction had 14 bases not matched to a gene; V was cut back by 4 bases and J by 0 bases. CDR3 sequence: CASSPTWGTGPATNEKLFF. CDR3 DNA sequence: TGTGCCAGCAGCCCTACCTGGGGGACAGGCCCTGCAACTAATGAAAAACTGTTTTTT.

This clone turned up a few times. The rearrangement links TRBV7-9 to TRBJ1-3; D is unclear. The CDR3 loop spans 14 amino acids. Germline CDR1 reads SEHNR; CDR2 reads FQNEAQ (reference sequence). The V end was cut by 1 base, the J end by 6 bases, with 10 bases between. The CDR3 reads CASSLGVGTNTIYF. CDR3 nucleotides: TGTGCCAGCAGCTTAGGAGTCGGCACAAACACCATATATTTT.

The V and J genes are TRBV5-1 and TRBJ2-3, with TRBD2 matching over 11 bases. From germline, CDR1 is SGHRS and CDR2 YFSETQ. Unmatched junction bases numbered 7, after V lost 0 bases and J lost 4 bases. The CDR3 runs 17 residues. CDR3 amino acids: CASSLGLAGSKPDTQYF. CDR3 nucleotide sequence: TGCGCCAGCAGCTTGGGACTAGCGGGATCAAAACCAGATACGCAGTATTTT.

The V call is TRBV5-1, the J call TRBJ2-1, with D uncertain. CDR1 is SGHRS and CDR2 is YFSETQ in the germline V gene. With 0 bases removed from V and 0 bases from J, the gap between germline ends came to 7 bases. CDR3 length: 15 residues. The CDR3 DNA reads as TGCGCCAGCAGCTTGGTTGTGAGCTCCTACAATGAGCAGTTCTTC. This gives the protein CASSLVVSSYNEQFF.

The V call is TRBV29-1, the J call TRBJ2-6; D might be TRBD2 (6 bases). The CDR3 length is 17 residues. V lost 4 bases and J 1 base, leaving 17 bases between the germline ends. From germline, CDR1 is SQVTM and CDR2 ANQGSEA. The CDR3 region has the DNA TGCAGCGTTGTCTCGGGACTCCTCTTTTCTGGGGCCAACGTCCTGACTTTC. Protein: CSVVSGLLFSGANVLTF.

The V call is TRBV18, the J call TRBJ2-2, with 7 bases lining up with TRBD1. Germline V gives CDR1 KGHSH, CDR2 LQKENI. There are 16 residues in the CDR3. Trimming cost V 3 bases and J 4 bases; bases outside gene matches: 8. The chain's CDR3 is CASSPTTGIVTGELFF. The CDR3 DNA is TGTGCCAGCTCACCGACGACAGGGATTGTCACCGGGGAGCTGTTTTTT.